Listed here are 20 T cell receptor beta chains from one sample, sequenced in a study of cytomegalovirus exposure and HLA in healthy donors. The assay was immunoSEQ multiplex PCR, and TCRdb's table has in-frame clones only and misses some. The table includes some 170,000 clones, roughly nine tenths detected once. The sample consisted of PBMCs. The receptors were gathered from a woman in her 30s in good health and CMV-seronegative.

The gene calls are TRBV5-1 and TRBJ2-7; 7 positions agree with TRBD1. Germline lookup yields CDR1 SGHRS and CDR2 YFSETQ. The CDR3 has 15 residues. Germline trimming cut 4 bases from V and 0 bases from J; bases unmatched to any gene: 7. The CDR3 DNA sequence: TGCGCCAGCAGCGCCCGGGACAGAGACTCCTACGAGCAGTACTTC. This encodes CASSARDRDSYEQYF.

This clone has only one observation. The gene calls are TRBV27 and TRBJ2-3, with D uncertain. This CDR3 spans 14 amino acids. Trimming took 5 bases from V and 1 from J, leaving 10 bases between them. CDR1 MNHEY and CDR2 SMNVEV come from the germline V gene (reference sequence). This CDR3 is CASSMSLGTDTQYF. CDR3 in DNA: TGTGCCAGCAGTATGAGCCTGGGCACAGATACGCAGTATTTT.

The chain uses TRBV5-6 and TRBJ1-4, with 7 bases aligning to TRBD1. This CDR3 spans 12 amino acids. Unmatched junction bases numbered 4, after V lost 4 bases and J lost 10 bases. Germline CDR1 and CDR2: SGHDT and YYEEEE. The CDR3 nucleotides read TGTGCCAGCAGCGCCGGGACAGCAAAACTGTTTTTT. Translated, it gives CASSAGTAKLFF.

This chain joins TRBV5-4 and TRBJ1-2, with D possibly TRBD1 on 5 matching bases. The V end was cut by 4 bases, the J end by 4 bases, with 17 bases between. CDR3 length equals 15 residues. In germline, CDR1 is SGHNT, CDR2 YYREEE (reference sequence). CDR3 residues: CASSPSMGGVYGYTF. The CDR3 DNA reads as TGTGCCAGCAGCCCTAGCATGGGGGGAGTCTATGGCTACACCTTC.

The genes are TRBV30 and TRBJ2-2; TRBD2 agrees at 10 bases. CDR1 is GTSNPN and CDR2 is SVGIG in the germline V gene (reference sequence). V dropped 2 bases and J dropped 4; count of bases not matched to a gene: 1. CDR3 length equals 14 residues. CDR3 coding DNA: TGTGCCTGGAGTAGCGGGAGGGGCACCGGGGAGCTGTTTTTT. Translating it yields CAWSSGRGTGELFF. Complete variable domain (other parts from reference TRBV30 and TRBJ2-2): SQTIHQWPATLVQPVGSPLSLECTVEGTSNPNLYWYRQAAGRGLQLLFYSVGIGQISSEVPQNLSASRPQDRQFILSSKKLLLSDSGFYLCAWSSGRGTGELFFGEGSRLTVL.

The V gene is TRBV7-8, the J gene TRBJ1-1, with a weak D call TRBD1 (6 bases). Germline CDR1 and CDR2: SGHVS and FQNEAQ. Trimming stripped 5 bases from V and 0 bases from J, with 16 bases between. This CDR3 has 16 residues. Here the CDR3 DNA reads TGTGCCAGCAGCACGTCAGGACAGCTCATGAACACTGAAGCTTTCTTT. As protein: CASSTSGQLMNTEAFF.

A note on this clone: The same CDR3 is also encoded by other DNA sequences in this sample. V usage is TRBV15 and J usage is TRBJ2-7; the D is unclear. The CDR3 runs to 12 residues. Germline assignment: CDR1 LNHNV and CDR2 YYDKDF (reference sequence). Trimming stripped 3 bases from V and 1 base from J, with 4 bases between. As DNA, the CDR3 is TGTGCCACCAGCAGCGGGTCCTACGAGCAGTACTTC. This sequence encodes CATSSGSYEQYF.

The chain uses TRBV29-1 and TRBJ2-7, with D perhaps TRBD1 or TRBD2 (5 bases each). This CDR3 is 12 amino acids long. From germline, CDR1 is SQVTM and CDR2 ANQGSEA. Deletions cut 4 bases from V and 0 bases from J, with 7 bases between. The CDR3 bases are TGCAGCGTTGTTGGGGGCTCCTACGAGCAGTACTTC. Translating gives CSVVGGSYEQYF.

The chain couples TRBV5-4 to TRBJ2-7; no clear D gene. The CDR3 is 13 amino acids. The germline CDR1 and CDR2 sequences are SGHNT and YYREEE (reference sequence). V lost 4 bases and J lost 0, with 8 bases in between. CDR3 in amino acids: CASSQGVSYEQYF. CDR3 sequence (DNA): TGTGCCAGCAGCCAAGGAGTCTCCTACGAGCAGTACTTC.

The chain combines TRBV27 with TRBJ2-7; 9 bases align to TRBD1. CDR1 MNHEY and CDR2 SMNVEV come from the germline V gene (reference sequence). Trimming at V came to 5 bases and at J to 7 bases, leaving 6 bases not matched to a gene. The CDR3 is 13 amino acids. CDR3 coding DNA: TGTGCCAGCAGTGGGACAGGGACCATGGAGCAGTACTTC. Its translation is CASSGTGTMEQYF.

The DNA for the CDR3 is TGTGCCAGCAGTTACTCGGCCGATTCACCCCTCCACTTT. It codes for CASSYSADSPLHF. The chain uses TRBV6-6 and TRBJ1-6; D is undetermined. The CDR3 loop spans 13 amino acids. CDR1 is MNHNY and CDR2 is SVGAGI in the germline V gene (reference sequence). V gave up 0 bases and J gave up 8 bases, with 5 bases separating them.

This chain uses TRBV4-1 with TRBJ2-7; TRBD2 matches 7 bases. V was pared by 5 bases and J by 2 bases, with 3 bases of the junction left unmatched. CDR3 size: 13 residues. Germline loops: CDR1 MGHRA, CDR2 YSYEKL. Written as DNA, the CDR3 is TGCGCCAGCAGCAGCGGGGTCGCCTACGAGCAGTACTTC. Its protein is CASSSGVAYEQYF.

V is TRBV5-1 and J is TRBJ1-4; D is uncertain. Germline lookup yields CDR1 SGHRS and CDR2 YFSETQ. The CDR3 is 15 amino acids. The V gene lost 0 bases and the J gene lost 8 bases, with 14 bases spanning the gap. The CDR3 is CASSLEGRPEEKLFF. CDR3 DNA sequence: TGCGCCAGCAGCTTGGAAGGGCGCCCGGAGGAAAAACTGTTTTTT. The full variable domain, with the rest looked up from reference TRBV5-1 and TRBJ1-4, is KAGVTQTPRYLIKTRGQQVTLSCSPISGHRSVSWYQQTPGQGLQFLFEYFSETQRNKGNFPGRFSGRQFSNSRSEMNVSTLELGDSALYLCASSLEGRPEEKLFFGSGTQLSVL.

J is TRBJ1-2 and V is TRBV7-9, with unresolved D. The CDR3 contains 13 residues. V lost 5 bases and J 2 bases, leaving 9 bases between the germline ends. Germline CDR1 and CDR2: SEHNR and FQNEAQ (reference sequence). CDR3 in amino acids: CASSPGSNYGYTF. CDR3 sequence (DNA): TGTGCCAGCAGCCCCGGGTCAAACTATGGCTACACCTTC.

Written as DNA, the CDR3 is TGTGCCAGCAGCCAAGATTGGCCAGGGGCCTACGAGCAGTACTTC. Translation: CASSQDWPGAYEQYF. This rearrangement joins TRBV4-2 to TRBJ2-7; possibly TRBD1 for D (6 bases). This CDR3 is built from 15 residues. The germline V and J ends were trimmed by 0 bases and 2 bases, with 11 bases remaining between them. The germline CDR1 and CDR2 sequences are LGHNA and YNFKEQ.

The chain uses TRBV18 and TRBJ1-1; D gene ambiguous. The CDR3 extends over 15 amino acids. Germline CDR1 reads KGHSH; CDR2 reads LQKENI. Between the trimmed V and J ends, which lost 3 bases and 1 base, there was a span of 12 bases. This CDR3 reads CASSPVLYGNTEAFF. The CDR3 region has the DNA TGTGCCAGCTCACCGGTGTTATACGGGAACACTGAAGCTTTCTTT.

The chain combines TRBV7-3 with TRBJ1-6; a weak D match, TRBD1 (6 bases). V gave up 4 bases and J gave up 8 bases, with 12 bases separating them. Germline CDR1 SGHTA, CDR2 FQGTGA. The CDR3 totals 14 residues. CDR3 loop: CASSSGGRYSPLHF. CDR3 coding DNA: TGTGCCAGCAGCTCGGGGGGCCGTTATTCACCCCTCCACTTT.

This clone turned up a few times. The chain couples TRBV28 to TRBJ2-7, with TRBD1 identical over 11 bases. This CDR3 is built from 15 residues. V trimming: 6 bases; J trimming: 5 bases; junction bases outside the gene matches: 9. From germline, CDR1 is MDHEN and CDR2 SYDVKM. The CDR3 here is CASSDPGQGVDEQYF. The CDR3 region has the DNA TGTGCCAGCAGCGACCCGGGACAGGGGGTCGACGAGCAGTACTTC.

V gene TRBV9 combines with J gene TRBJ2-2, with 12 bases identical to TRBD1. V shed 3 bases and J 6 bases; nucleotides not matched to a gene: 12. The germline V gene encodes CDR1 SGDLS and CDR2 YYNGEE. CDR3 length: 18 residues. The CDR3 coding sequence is TGTGCCAGCAGCGCTAACCCCCGGGACAGGGGGCAGTCCGGGGAGCTGTTTTTT. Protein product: CASSANPRDRGQSGELFF.

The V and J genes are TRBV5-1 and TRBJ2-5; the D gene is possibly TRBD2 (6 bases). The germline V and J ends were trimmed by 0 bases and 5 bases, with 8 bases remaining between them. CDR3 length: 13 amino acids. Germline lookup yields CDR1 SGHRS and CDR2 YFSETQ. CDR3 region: CASSLASVETQYF. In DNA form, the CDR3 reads TGCGCCAGCAGCTTGGCTAGCGTGGAGACCCAGTACTTC. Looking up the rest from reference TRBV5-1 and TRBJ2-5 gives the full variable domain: KAGVTQTPRYLIKTRGQQVTLSCSPISGHRSVSWYQQTPGQGLQFLFEYFSETQRNKGNFPGRFSGRQFSNSRSEMNVSTLELGDSALYLCASSLASVETQYFGPGTRLLVL.